The sequence of this T cell receptor (beta chain) was determined in a study of T cell changes during pregnancy in multiple sclerosis. Trimming cost V 2 bases and J 6 bases, with 5 bases left between them. Germline V gives CDR1 SGHAT, CDR2 FQNNGV. The CDR3 totals 11 residues. Generated by immunoSEQ multiplex PCR, the TCRdb table keeps only in-frame clones and is missing some. The table records 54,000 or so clones, 80% to 95% of them present only once. V and J are TRBV11-2 and TRBJ2-7; no reliable D call. The input for sequencing was CD4+ T cells from peripheral blood mononuclear cells, taken before pregnancy. The TCR was taken from a female donor with multiple sclerosis, enrolled in a pregnancy study. The CDR3 bases are TGTGCCAGCAGCTTATCGGGCGAGCAGTACTTC. It codes for CASSLSGEQYF.